A selection of T cell receptor beta chains follows, all from one sample in a study of early T cells in non-severe SARS-CoV-2 infection. TCRdb reprocessed the 5' RACE reads with MiXCR, giving one entry per CDR3 protein. The sample yields about 46,000 distinct CDR3 sequences, approximately 9% seen once. The sequenced sample was whole blood, obtained at baseline. These receptor sequences come from an adult who was a healthcare worker with PCR-confirmed SARS-CoV-2 infection or an uninfected control (not recorded which). Each CDR3 is given without its conserved first and last residue. Fields, in order: clone size, V gene, CDR3 protein. Not all rows give a size; the values are once, few, many and, for expanded clones, a class.

>NA|TRBV20-1
SAYRPGELF
>NA|TRBV7-9
ASSLTASVSYNEQF
>few|TRBV14
ASSPTAGTNYQETQY
>NA|TRBV29-1
SVEDDQRGIDTQY
>few|TRBV6-1
ASRETGTAGNTIY
>many|TRBV6-5
ASSYMPELNTEAF
>few|TRBV2
ASSAGTSGRRFGNEQF
>many|TRBV7-7
ASSQRLDTEAF
>few|TRBV12-5
ASGLQVNTEAF
>few|TRBV7-9
ASSETDRGNSPLH
>many|TRBV7-9
ASSLLGNYGYT
>many|TRBV29-1
SVGGTGELF
>NA|TRBV20-1
SARYGSQETQY
>few|TRBV19
ASSIRRDSTDTQY
>many|TRBV15
ATSREAEGIQY
>NA|TRBV30
AWSRPGTHRGEQF
>NA|TRBV28
ASSLGGQSSYEQY
>many|TRBV28
ASIRGEAF
>few|TRBV12-3/TRBV12-4
ASSFGRGNSPLH
>few|TRBV20-1
SARVEEARDYT
>few|TRBV20-1
SARGTGKLYEQY
>many|TRBV6-6
ASRGGTSPGELF
>many|TRBV6-4
ASSDTASTGELF
>few|TRBV30
AWSVQTEAF
>NA|TRBV7-6
ASSPGLAGSQGEQY
>few|TRBV4-2
ASSQIGQVDYGYT
>NA|TRBV29-1
SVIGTSGSPDTQY
>few|TRBV6-2/TRBV6-3
ASSYSGVTDTQY
>NA|TRBV6-5
ASRRQNTEAF
>NA|TRBV5-1
ASSPIPGQVPPLH
>many|TRBV6-2/TRBV6-3
ATETGNSPLH
>many|TRBV6-6
ASSYSIVPLH
>few|TRBV20-1
SARDAALQSEAF
>NA|TRBV6-2/TRBV6-3
ASSPTLNTQY
>few|TRBV20-1
SARDRGRWGTDTQY
>few|TRBV27
ASRVGTYSYNEQF
>few|TRBV28
ASSLTSGTYEQY
>NA|TRBV29-1
SVERTVGLGEQF
>few|TRBV4-1
ASSAIDEQF
>few|TRBV28
ASSPWDGDNSPLH
>many|TRBV29-1
SVGIQNTEAF
>NA|TRBV27
ASSLSGVGVEQY
>many|TRBV2
ASRRRASGGEQF
>NA|TRBV28
ASRQAGGPVNEQF